This TCR beta chain was observed in a study of beta chain features in type 1 diabetes. Overall study context: Healthy donors and patients showed comparable age, gender and cell yields.

This clone has just a few counts. The antigen is unknown. It was one heparinised blood draw, averaging roughly 120 mL, that each donor gave. A CD45RO/CCR7/CD25/CD127/CD95/CD27 panel sorted naive, central memory, regulatory and stem cell-like memory CD4+ cells. Study-wide results and caveats: Moderate yet significant TCRB CDR3 shortening was seen in Type 1 diabetes patients in all four CD4+ subsets.

Sequencing targeted expressed TCRB transcripts, as all isolated RNA had been reverse transcribed. Generated by immunoSEQ multiplex PCR, the TCRdb table keeps only in-frame clones and is missing some. The repertoire holds 250,000 to 300,000 clones, 24% seen once, with about 0.011% in the top ten. This receptor was obtained from a woman in her thirties with type 1 diabetes. Sequencing was performed on naive CD4+ T cells from blood.

The CDR3 is CASSAPRSRQPQHF. CDR3 sequence (DNA): TGTGCCAGCAGTGCTCCCCGAAGCAGGCAGCCCCAGCATTTT. This chain links TRBV2 with TRBJ1-5; D not certain. The CDR3 consists of 14 residues. Germline CDR1 and CDR2: SNHLY and FYNNEI. V dropped 4 bases and J dropped 7 bases, with 14 bases sitting between them.